This T cell receptor beta chain was captured in a study of spatial heterogeneity in lung cancer. The table lists this clonotype with many counts. Its target is unknown. TCRdb re-derived calls from the 5' RACE reads in MiXCR, one entry per CDR3 protein. The sample contains about 25,000 distinct CDR3 sequences, roughly 8.3% of which appear only once. The V gene's germline CDR1 is SGDLS and CDR2 YYNGEE. Trimming at V came to 3 bases and at J to 7 bases, leaving 10 bases not matched to a gene. The CDR3 consists of 17 residues. Whole-study findings and limits: Higher tumor mutation counts went along with higher counts of expanded intratumoral alpha and beta TCRs.

Time point: sample taken at primary tumor resection. This chain links TRBV9 with TRBJ2-1, with 13 bases aligning to TRBD2. This TCR came from a male donor with early-stage non-small cell lung cancer. The sequencing used lung tumor tissue, collected at surgery. The DNA for the CDR3 is TGTGCCAGCAGCGGACCATACGGGACTAGCGGGGATAATGAGCAGTTCTTC. Its protein product is CASSGPYGTSGDNEQFF.